Below are 3 T cell receptor beta chains sequenced from a single sample in a study of T cell responses to AZD1222 COVID-19 vaccine. Method: immunoSEQ multiplex PCR; TCRdb's copy keeps in-frame clones and lacks some. The sample has 150,000 or so clones, roughly 89% seen once. Material: peripheral blood, obtained on day 0 of AZD1222 vaccination. The receptors stem from an adult in good health.

The rearrangement joins TRBV2 to TRBJ1-5; the D is unclear. Germline V gene data show CDR1 as SNHLY and CDR2 as FYNNEI. The V end was cut by 4 bases, the J end by 1 base, with 2 bases between. The CDR3 spans 12 residues. CDR3 region: CASSVSNQPQHF. The DNA for the CDR3 is TGTGCCAGCAGTGTCAGCAATCAGCCCCAGCATTTT.

The genes are TRBV7-7 and TRBJ2-2; 14 bases line up with TRBD2. The V gene end was trimmed by 4 bases and the J gene end by 1 base; junction bases not matched to a gene: 2. In germline, CDR1 is SSHAT, CDR2 FNYEAQ (reference sequence). This CDR3 contains 17 residues. CDR3 sequence: CASSYGLAGGNTGELFF. The CDR3, as DNA: TGTGCCAGCAGCTACGGACTAGCGGGAGGGAACACCGGGGAGCTGTTTTTT.

The chain has TRBV7-2 and TRBJ2-7; no firm D call. Germline values: CDR1 SGHTA, CDR2 FQGNSA. The CDR3 has 14 residues. V lost 2 bases, J lost 2 bases, and 10 bases lay in between. The CDR3 region has the DNA TGTGCCAGCAGCTTACTCAGGACCGCCTACGAGCAGTACTTC. Protein: CASSLLRTAYEQYF.